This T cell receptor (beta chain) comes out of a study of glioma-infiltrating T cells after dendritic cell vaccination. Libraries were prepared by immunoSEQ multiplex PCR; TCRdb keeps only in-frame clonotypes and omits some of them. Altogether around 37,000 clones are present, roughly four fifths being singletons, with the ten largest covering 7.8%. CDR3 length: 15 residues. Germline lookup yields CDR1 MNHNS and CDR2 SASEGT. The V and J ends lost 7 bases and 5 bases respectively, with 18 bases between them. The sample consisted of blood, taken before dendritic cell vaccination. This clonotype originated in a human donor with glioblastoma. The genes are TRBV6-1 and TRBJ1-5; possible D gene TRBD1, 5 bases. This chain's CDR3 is CASKLGRGSDQPQHF. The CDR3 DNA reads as TGTGCCAGCAAACTCGGGAGGGGATCTGATCAGCCCCAGCATTTT.